The following is a T cell receptor beta chain sequence with its context. Its antigen is unknown. About 2 micrograms of genomic DNA (from cryopreserved PBMCs) were used for TCR beta libraries. Produced via immunoSEQ multiplex PCR; TCRdb's table is partial and in-frame only. The sample lists about 39,000 clones, around 67% occurring once. This sample is part of a study of cytotoxic CD8 clonotypes in ibrutinib-treated CLL. V lost 3 bases and J lost 0, with 8 bases in between. The CDR3 has 15 amino acids. Per germline, CDR1 SGHAT and CDR2 FQNNGV. Overall study results and limits: Lymph node repertoires were not studied, and sampling times were unmatched. Baseline clonality, above age-matched healthy donor levels, tracked circulating CD8+ T-cell counts. Among the clonotypes, public ones were uncommon and contracted or held stable on treatment.

V gene TRBV11-2 combines with J gene TRBJ2-2; D unclear. The sample was PBMCs, taken at disease progression, from a patient treated with ibrutinib. This receptor was taken from a human donor with chronic lymphocytic leukemia. For the CDR3, the DNA is TGTGCCAGCAGCTTGGGCGGAACGAACACCGGGGAGCTGTTTTTT. It yields the protein CASSLGGTNTGELFF.